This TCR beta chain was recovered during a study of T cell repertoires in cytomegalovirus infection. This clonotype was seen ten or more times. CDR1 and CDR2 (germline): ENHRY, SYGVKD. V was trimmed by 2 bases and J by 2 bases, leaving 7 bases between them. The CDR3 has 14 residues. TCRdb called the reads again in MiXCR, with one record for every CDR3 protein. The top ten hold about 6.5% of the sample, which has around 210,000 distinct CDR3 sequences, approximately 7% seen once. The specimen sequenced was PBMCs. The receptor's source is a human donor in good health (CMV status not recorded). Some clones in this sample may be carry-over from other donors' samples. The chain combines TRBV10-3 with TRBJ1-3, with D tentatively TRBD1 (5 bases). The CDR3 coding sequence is TGTGCCATCAGTGAGGGAGGGGCTGGAAACACCATATATTTT. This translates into CAISEGGAGNTIYF.